A selection of T cell receptor beta chains follows, all from one sample in a study of T cell repertoires in ileal Crohn's disease. Profiling relied on immunoSEQ multiplex PCR, and the TCRdb table lists in-frame clones only, not all of them. The data contain about 17,000 clones, around two thirds of them singletons. Sequencing was done on a sample of ileal tissue. The receptor source for this set is an adult with Crohn's disease. The CDR3 runs from the conserved cysteine through the conserved F or W. The order of the fields is V gene, clone size, D gene, J gene, CDR3 protein, CDR3 DNA. A D gene is named only where the DNA matches it firmly. Only some rows state a clone size, as once, few, many or a class for expanded clones.

V gene: TRBV29-1; clone size: once; D gene: .; J gene: TRBJ1-2; CDR3 protein: CSGQSVQYGYTF; CDR3 DNA: TGCAGCGGACAGTCCGTACAATATGGCTACACCTTC
V gene: TRBV30; clone size: .; D gene: .; J gene: TRBJ1-1; CDR3 protein: CARRGGMNTEAFF; CDR3 DNA: TGTGCCCGGAGGGGAGGGATGAACACTGAAGCTTTCTTT
V gene: TRBV6-1; clone size: few; D gene: .; J gene: TRBJ1-2; CDR3 protein: CASSRGGYTF; CDR3 DNA: TGTGCCAGCAGTAGGGGGGGCTACACCTTC
V gene: TRBV10-3; clone size: once; D gene: TRBD1; J gene: TRBJ1-2; CDR3 protein: CAISDPDRWHGYTF; CDR3 DNA: TGTGCCATCAGTGACCCGGACAGGTGGCATGGCTACACCTTC
V gene: TRBV5-1; clone size: .; D gene: .; J gene: TRBJ1-4; CDR3 protein: CASQRGWDEKLFF; CDR3 DNA: TGCGCCAGCCAAAGGGGCTGGGATGAAAAACTGTTTTTT
V gene: TRBV5-1; clone size: few; D gene: .; J gene: TRBJ1-1; CDR3 protein: CASSLGAVNTEAFF; CDR3 DNA: TGCGCCAGCAGCTTGGGAGCGGTGAACACTGAAGCTTTCTTT
V gene: TRBV6-4; clone size: few; D gene: TRBD2; J gene: TRBJ2-1; CDR3 protein: CASSVLAGAYNEQFF; CDR3 DNA: TGTGCCAGCAGCGTACTAGCGGGGGCCTACAATGAGCAGTTCTTC
V gene: TRBV9; clone size: .; D gene: TRBD1; J gene: TRBJ2-6; CDR3 protein: CASSSRTGGLFGANVLTF; CDR3 DNA: TGTGCCAGCAGCTCCCGGACAGGGGGTCTTTTTGGGGCCAACGTCCTGACTTTC
V gene: TRBV28; clone size: .; D gene: TRBD1; J gene: TRBJ2-5; CDR3 protein: CASTLRQGETQYF; CDR3 DNA: TGTGCCAGCACCCTTCGACAGGGAGAGACCCAGTACTTC
V gene: TRBV25-1; clone size: .; D gene: .; J gene: TRBJ1-1; CDR3 protein: CASSRQGSEAFF; CDR3 DNA: TGTGCCAGCAGTAGGCAGGGTTCTGAAGCTTTCTTT
V gene: TRBV18; clone size: .; D gene: TRBD2; J gene: TRBJ2-5; CDR3 protein: CASSGLAGGQETQYF; CDR3 DNA: TGTGCCAGCTCAGGACTAGCGGGGGGACAAGAGACCCAGTACTTC
V gene: TRBV6-5; clone size: .; D gene: .; J gene: TRBJ1-2; CDR3 protein: CASTSIRGHGYTF; CDR3 DNA: TGTGCCAGCACTTCGATCAGGGGCCACGGCTACACCTTC
V gene: TRBV7-2; clone size: .; D gene: .; J gene: TRBJ2-5; CDR3 protein: CASSLVGTVSQETQYF; CDR3 DNA: TGTGCCAGCAGCTTAGTGGGTACAGTGTCACAAGAGACCCAGTACTTC
V gene: TRBV25-1; clone size: .; D gene: .; J gene: TRBJ2-3; CDR3 protein: CASSERQGKGPDTQYF; CDR3 DNA: TGTGCCAGCAGTGAAAGGCAGGGAAAGGGCCCAGATACGCAGTATTTT
V gene: TRBV2; clone size: .; D gene: .; J gene: TRBJ2-7; CDR3 protein: CASSKGHEQYF; CDR3 DNA: TGTGCCAGCAGTAAGGGGCACGAGCAGTACTTC
V gene: TRBV5-1; clone size: .; D gene: TRBD2; J gene: TRBJ2-3; CDR3 protein: CASSLYRGRAGDTQYF; CDR3 DNA: TGCGCCAGCAGCTTGTATCGCGGGAGGGCCGGAGATACGCAGTATTTT
V gene: TRBV15; clone size: .; D gene: TRBD2; J gene: TRBJ2-1; CDR3 protein: CATSRVSGGGDEQFF; CDR3 DNA: TGTGCCACCAGCAGAGTTAGCGGGGGAGGCGATGAGCAGTTCTTC
V gene: TRBV7-8; clone size: .; D gene: .; J gene: TRBJ2-2; CDR3 protein: CASSLLAGQNTGELFF; CDR3 DNA: TGTGCCAGCAGCTTATTGGCGGGTCAGAACACCGGGGAGCTGTTTTTT